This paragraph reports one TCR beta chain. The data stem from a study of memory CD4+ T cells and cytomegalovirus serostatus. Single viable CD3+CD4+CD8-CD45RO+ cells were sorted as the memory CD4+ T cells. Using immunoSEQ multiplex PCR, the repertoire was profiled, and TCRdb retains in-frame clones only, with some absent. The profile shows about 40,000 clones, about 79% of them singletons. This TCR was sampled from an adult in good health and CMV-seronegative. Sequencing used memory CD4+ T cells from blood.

CDR3 protein: CASYEGGEQYF. CDR3 sequence (DNA): TGTGCCAGTTATGAGGGGGGCGAGCAGTACTTC. The chain carries TRBV28 and TRBJ2-7; D is perhaps TRBD1 or TRBD2 (6 bases each). The CDR3 spans 11 residues. The V gene's germline CDR1 is MDHEN and CDR2 SYDVKM. The V end lost 9 bases, the J end lost 6 bases, and 12 bases lay between the germline ends.